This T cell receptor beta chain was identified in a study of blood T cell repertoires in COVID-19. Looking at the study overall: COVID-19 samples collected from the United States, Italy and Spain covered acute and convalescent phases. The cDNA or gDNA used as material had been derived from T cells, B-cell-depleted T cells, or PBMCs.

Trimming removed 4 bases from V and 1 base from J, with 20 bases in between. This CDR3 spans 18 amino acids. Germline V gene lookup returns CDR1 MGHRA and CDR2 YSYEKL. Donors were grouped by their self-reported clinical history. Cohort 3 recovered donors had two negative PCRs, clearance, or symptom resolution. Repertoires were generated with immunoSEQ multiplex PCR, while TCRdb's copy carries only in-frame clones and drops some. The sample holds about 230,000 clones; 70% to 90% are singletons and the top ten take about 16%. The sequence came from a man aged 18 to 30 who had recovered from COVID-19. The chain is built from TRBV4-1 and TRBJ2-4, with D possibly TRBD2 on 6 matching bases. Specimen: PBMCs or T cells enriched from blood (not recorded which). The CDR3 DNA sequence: TGCGCCAGCAGCCCTTATCTGGAGGGGCGGAGGGCCAAAAACATTCAGTACTTC. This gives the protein CASSPYLEGRRAKNIQYF.